This TCR beta chain originates from a study of cytomegalovirus exposure and HLA in healthy donors. For the study at large: Most genotyped donors, 75% to 85% of around 370, had Caucasian-associated genetic ancestry. General study findings and limits: Highly shared sequence variants in one cluster were likely a sequencing artifact. An analysis was carried out later, and it reportedly showed fewer N-insertions in an Asian-associated ancestry cluster than the approximately 710-donor mean. The study recorded over 150 TCR beta chains that were cytomegalovirus-associated.

PCR primers comprised 60 Vbeta and 13 Jbeta primers. Only in-frame clones appear in the TCRdb table, and some are missing; sequencing was by immunoSEQ multiplex PCR. There are approximately 100,000 clones in the sample; 60% to 75% occur only once, and less than 2% lies in the top ten. Germline CDR1 reads SEHNR; CDR2 reads FQNEAQ (reference sequence). This CDR3 spans 14 amino acids. In the case of this clone: As yet, its antigen is unknown. An end of the junction does not agree with germline; a read error may underlie this.

The chain recombines TRBV7-9 with TRBJ1-2, with unresolved D. Source material: PBMCs. The TCR sequence derives from a woman in her thirties or forties in good health and CMV-seronegative. The DNA of the CDR3 is TGTTCCAGCAGCTTAGGTTCAGAATTCTATGGCTACACCTTC. Amino acid sequence: CSSSLGSEFYGYTF.